This T cell receptor (beta chain) appears in the sequencing data of a study of blood T cell repertoires in COVID-19. Looking at the study overall: Sites across the United States, Italy and Spain contributed samples from acute and convalescent COVID-19. PBMCs, B-cell-depleted T cells, or T cells provided the cDNA or gDNA that made up the material.

CDR1 is SQVTM and CDR2 is ANQGSEA in the germline V gene. The CDR3 is made up of 12 amino acids. The V gene lost 7 bases and the J gene lost 3 bases, with 12 bases spanning the gap. Authors' processing steps: Reference gene primer amplification gave estimated nucleated cell counts. Sequencing was performed with immunoSEQ multiplex PCR; in TCRdb, only in-frame clones are kept and a portion is missing. D and trimming come from the DNA, and the V and J calls and clone size come from that table. The sample shows 97,000 or so clones, 90% of them seen only once. This sequence joins TRBV29-1 and TRBJ1-1; no clear D. The sequenced sample was peripheral blood. The clonotype originates from a man aged 55 to 69 with acute or convalescent COVID-19. The DNA of the CDR3 is TGCAGCGGGAGAGATTCACACACTGAAGCTTTCTTT. This sequence encodes CSGRDSHTEAFF.